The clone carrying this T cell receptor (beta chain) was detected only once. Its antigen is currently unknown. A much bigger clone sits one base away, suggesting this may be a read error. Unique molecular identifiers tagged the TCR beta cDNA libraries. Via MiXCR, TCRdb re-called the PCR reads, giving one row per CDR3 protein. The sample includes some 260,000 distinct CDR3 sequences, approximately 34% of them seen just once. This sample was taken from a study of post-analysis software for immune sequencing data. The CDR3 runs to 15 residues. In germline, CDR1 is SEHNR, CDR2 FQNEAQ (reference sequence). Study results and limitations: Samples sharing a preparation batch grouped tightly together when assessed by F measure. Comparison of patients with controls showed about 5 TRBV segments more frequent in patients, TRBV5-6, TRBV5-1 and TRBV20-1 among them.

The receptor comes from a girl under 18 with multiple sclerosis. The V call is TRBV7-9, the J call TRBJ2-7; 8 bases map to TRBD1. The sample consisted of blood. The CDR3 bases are TGTGCCGGCAGCTCGACAGGGGCCGCCGGTGGGATTCAGTACTTC. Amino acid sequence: CAGSSTGAAGGIQYF.